This T cell receptor beta chain appears in the sequencing data of a study of blood T cell repertoires in COVID-19. The overall study: Acute and convalescent COVID-19 samples came from the United States, Italy and Spain. Sources were T cells, B-cell-depleted T cells, or PBMCs; the material itself was cDNA or gDNA.

The assay was immunoSEQ multiplex PCR, and TCRdb's table has in-frame clones only and misses some. The table has about 490,000 clones, 75% to 90% seen once; the top ten hold approximately 3.4%. Trimming at V came to 0 bases and at J to 6 bases, leaving 4 bases not matched to a gene. There are 15 residues in the CDR3. CDR1 and CDR2 (germline): MGHDK, SYGVNS. The TCR sequence derives from a human donor in a cohort sampled during active COVID-19. This chain uses TRBV25-1 with TRBJ1-1, with 10 bases identical to TRBD1. Sequencing input: peripheral blood. CDR3 residues: CASSEYGTGAPEAFF. The CDR3 region has the DNA TGTGCCAGCAGTGAATACGGGACAGGGGCACCTGAAGCTTTCTTT. The full variable domain, completed using reference TRBV25-1 and TRBJ1-1, is EADIYQTPRYLVIGTGKKITLECSQTMGHDKMYWYQQDPGMELHLIHYSYGVNSTEKGDLSSESTVSRIRTEHFPLTLESARPSHTSQYLCASSEYGTGAPEAFFGQGTRLTVV.